This T cell receptor (beta chain) derives from a study of blood T cell repertoires in COVID-19. Trimming shortened V by 6 bases and J by 3 bases, and 8 bases separated the two germline ends. Germline lookup yields CDR1 MGHDK and CDR2 SYGVNS. The CDR3 spans 12 residues. This table comes from immunoSEQ multiplex PCR, and its TCRdb copy is limited to in-frame clones, with some not included. Of approximately 150,000 clones in the sample, more than 75% were seen once. This clone was detected only once. V and J are TRBV25-1 and TRBJ1-2, with unresolved D. This receptor was obtained from a woman in her forties or fifties with active or convalescent COVID-19. The sequenced material came from peripheral blood. CDR3 nucleotide sequence: TGTGCCAGCAGAGCCTTATACTATGGCTACACCTTC. Its protein product is CASRALYYGYTF.